This T cell receptor (beta chain) originates from a study of blood T cell repertoires in COVID-19. Study in general: Some COVID-19 samples were acute and others convalescent; all came from the United States, Italy and Spain. In each case, the material was cDNA or gDNA derived from T cells, B-cell-depleted T cells, or PBMCs.

Per the germline V gene, CDR1 is MNHEY and CDR2 is SVGAGI. The CDR3 has 13 amino acids. V gave up 7 bases and J gave up 8 bases; unmatched junction bases: 5. In the authors' workflow: Nucleated cell number was recorded as an estimate derived from reference gene primer amplification. Using immunoSEQ multiplex PCR, the repertoire was profiled, and TCRdb retains in-frame clones only, with some absent. That table is the source of V, J and clone size, and D and trimming were worked out from the DNA. The sample includes some 320,000 clones, approximately 85% seen only once; the top ten take roughly 7.8%. The J gene is TRBJ2-1, the V gene TRBV6-5; 10 bases map to TRBD2. The TCR sequence derives from a human donor in a cohort sampled during active COVID-19. Sample: peripheral blood. The CDR3 loop reads CASIAGGVDEQFF. In nucleotides, the CDR3 is TGTGCCAGCATAGCGGGGGGTGTCGATGAGCAGTTCTTC.